One sample yielded the 13 T cell receptor beta chains listed below, sequenced in a study of patients and donors after allogeneic stem cell transplantation. One entry per CDR3 protein results from TCRdb running MiXCR on the RT-PCR reads. The sample has about a million distinct CDR3 sequences, roughly 18% seen once. Specimen: blood, either unsorted or a sorted T cell fraction (not recorded which). The receptor source for this set is a human donor who was either an allogeneic HSCT recipient or a stem cell or donor lymphocyte infusion donor (not recorded which). It is not recorded whose cells these are; they may come from a transplant donor.

This clonotype was observed at least ten times. The chain is built from TRBV4-1 and TRBJ1-4, with TRBD1 as a possible D gene (5 bases). The length of the CDR3 is 15 residues. V was trimmed by 4 bases and J by 3 bases, leaving 12 bases between them. In germline, CDR1 is MGHRA, CDR2 YSYEKL. DNA for the CDR3: TGCGCCAGCAGCCCGGCTAAGGGGCCTAATGAAAAACTGTTTTTT. It yields the protein CASSPAKGPNEKLFF.

This clonotype occurred many times. J is TRBJ2-7 and V is TRBV12-3 or TRBV12-4, with D possibly being TRBD2 (7 bases). The V end lost 5 bases, the J end lost 4 bases, and 15 bases lay between the germline ends. The CDR3 is 14 residues long. The CDR3 DNA sequence: TGTGCCAGCAGTGGGGAGGGGGGTGCATACGAGCAGTACTTC. Residues: CASSGEGGAYEQYF.

The chain links TRBV15 to TRBJ2-3; D ambiguous. Germline CDR1 and CDR2: LNHNV and YYDKDF (reference sequence). The CDR3 totals 15 residues. Between the trimmed V and J ends, which lost 1 base and 0 bases, there was a span of 8 bases. CDR3 residues: CATSRGRVSTDTQYF. In DNA form, the CDR3 reads TGTGCCACCAGCAGAGGAAGGGTTAGCACAGATACGCAGTATTTT.

This clonotype was seen a few times. CDR3 in DNA: TGTGCCACCAGCAGAGAACGAGGTTACGGGGAGCTGTTTTTT. Its translation is CATSRERGYGELFF. The gene calls are TRBV15 and TRBJ2-2; D call uncertain. The germline gives CDR1 LNHNV, CDR2 YYDKDF (reference sequence). The V end lost 0 bases, the J end lost 7 bases, and 9 bases lay between the germline ends. There are 14 residues in the CDR3.

J is TRBJ2-3 and V is TRBV5-8; 10 bases are shared with TRBD2. The germline gives CDR1 SGHTS, CDR2 YDEGEE. V gave up 0 bases and J gave up 7 bases; unmatched junction bases: 8. This CDR3 comprises 16 residues. CDR3 sequence (DNA): TGTGCCAGCAGCTTGGAAAGCGGGAGGGCCGCAAATACGCAGTATTTT. Translating gives CASSLESGRAANTQYF.

This chain connects TRBV24-1 to TRBJ2-5; 10 bases line up with TRBD1. J was trimmed by 4 bases and V by 7 bases; bases with no gene match: 2. The CDR3 is 13 residues long. Germline lookup yields CDR1 KGHDR and CDR2 SFDVKD. In DNA form, the CDR3 reads TGTGCCACCAGCGACAGGGGGCCAGAGACCCAGTACTTC. It translates to CATSDRGPETQYF.

This chain joins TRBV10-3 and TRBJ2-4; D assignment may be TRBD1 or TRBD2 (8 bases each). The germline V gene has CDR1 ENHRY and CDR2 SYGVKD. Trimming cost V 2 bases and J 7 bases, with 18 bases left between them. This CDR3 comprises 16 residues. In DNA, the CDR3 is TGTGCCATCAGTGAGATTAGCGGGACAGGTATGAACATTCAGTACTTC. It specifies CAISEISGTGMNIQYF.

This clonotype was counted only a few times. The rearrangement links TRBV20-1 to TRBJ2-3; D gene uncertain. Germline CDR1 and CDR2: DFQATT and SNEGSKA (reference sequence). Between the trimmed V and J ends, which lost 8 bases and 4 bases, there was a span of 4 bases. This CDR3 contains 9 residues. The CDR3 is CSMADTQYF. In DNA form, the CDR3 reads TGCAGTATGGCAGATACGCAGTATTTT.

The genes are TRBV7-2 and TRBJ2-1; D is unclear. Trimming shortened V by 5 bases and J by 4 bases, and 18 bases separated the two germline ends. Germline loops: CDR1 SGHTA, CDR2 FQGNSA. The length of the CDR3 is 16 residues. CDR3 in amino acids: CASSPSMKTYYNEQFF. CDR3 nucleotides: TGTGCCAGCAGCCCCTCGATGAAAACGTATTACAATGAGCAGTTCTTC.

The J gene is TRBJ2-1, the V gene TRBV20-1; no reliable D call. The CDR3 is 15 amino acids. The germline CDR1 and CDR2 sequences are DFQATT and SNEGSKA (reference sequence). V was shortened by 3 bases and J by 4 bases, with 16 bases between the two germline ends. The CDR3 reads CSASIVVGRYNEQFF. DNA for the CDR3: TGCAGTGCTAGTATAGTGGTTGGTCGATACAATGAGCAGTTCTTC.

The V and J genes are TRBV7-9 and TRBJ2-2, with D unclear. V was pared by 2 bases and J by 3 bases, with 10 bases between. This CDR3 contains 15 residues. Per germline, CDR1 SEHNR and CDR2 FQNEAQ (reference sequence). The CDR3 DNA is TGTGCCAGCAGCTTATCTCCAGGCGACACCGGGGAGCTGTTTTTT. It is translated as CASSLSPGDTGELFF.

This clonotype was seen more than once but under ten times. The J gene is TRBJ2-7, the V gene TRBV19; TRBD2 might be the D (6 bases). Per the germline V gene, CDR1 is LNHDA and CDR2 is SQIVND (reference sequence). The V and J ends lost 1 base and 3 bases respectively, with 10 bases between them. The CDR3 totals 14 residues. CDR3: CASSIGSGDYEQYF. The CDR3 region has the DNA TGTGCCAGTAGTATAGGTAGCGGCGACTACGAGCAGTACTTC.

This chain joins TRBV5-5 and TRBJ2-2; TRBD1 matches at 8 bases. Trimming took 4 bases from V and 5 from J; bases not matched to a gene: 10. This CDR3 has 16 amino acids. Germline CDR1 is SGHKS and CDR2 is YYEKEE (reference sequence). CDR3 coding DNA: TGTGCCAGCAGCAGCGACAGGGGACTTTTGACCGGGGAGCTGTTTTTT. Translation gives CASSSDRGLLTGELFF.